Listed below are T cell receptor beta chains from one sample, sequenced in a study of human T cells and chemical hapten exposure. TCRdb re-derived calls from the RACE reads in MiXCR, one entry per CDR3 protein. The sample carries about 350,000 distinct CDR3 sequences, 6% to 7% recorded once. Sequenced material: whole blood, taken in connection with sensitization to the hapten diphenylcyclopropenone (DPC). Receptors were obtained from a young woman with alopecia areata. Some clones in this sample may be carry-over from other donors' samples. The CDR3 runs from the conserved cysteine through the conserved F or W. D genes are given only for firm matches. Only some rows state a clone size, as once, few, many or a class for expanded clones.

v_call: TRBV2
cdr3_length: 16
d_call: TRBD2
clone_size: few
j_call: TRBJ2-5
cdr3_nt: TGTGCCAGCAGTCAACTAGCGCCAACACCCCAAGAGACCCAGTACTTC
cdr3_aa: CASSQLAPTPQETQYF

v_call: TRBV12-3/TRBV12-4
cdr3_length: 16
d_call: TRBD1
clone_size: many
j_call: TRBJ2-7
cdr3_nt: TGTGCCAGCAGACCCACGACCGGGACAGGTACCTACGAGCAGTACTTC
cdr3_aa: CASRPTTGTGTYEQYF

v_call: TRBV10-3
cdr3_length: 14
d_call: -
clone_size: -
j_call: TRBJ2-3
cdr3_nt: TGTGCCATCAGCCAGGGTTTACAAGGGGATACGCAGTATTTT
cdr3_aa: CAISQGLQGDTQYF

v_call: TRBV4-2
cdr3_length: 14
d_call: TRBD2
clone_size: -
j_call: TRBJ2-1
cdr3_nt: TGTGCCAGCAGCCAAGATATGACTAGCGGGGGGGAGTTCTTC
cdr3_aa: CASSQDMTSGGEFF

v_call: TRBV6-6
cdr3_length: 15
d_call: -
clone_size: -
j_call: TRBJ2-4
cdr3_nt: TGTGCCAGCAGTTCTGATGGGGGAGCCAAAAACATTCAGTACTTC
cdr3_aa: CASSSDGGAKNIQYF

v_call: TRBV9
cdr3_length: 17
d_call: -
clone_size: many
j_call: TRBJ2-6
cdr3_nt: TGTGCCAGCAGCGTAGGACTAGGGGCGGCTGGGGCCAACGTCCTGACTTTC
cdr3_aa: CASSVGLGAAGANVLTF

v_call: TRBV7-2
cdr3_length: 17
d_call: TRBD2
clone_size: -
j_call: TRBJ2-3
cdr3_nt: TGTGCCAGCAGCCGCGGGACTAGCGGGGGGGCCGGAGATACGCAGTATTTT
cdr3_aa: CASSRGTSGGAGDTQYF

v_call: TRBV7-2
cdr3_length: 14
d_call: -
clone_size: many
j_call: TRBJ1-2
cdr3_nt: TGTGCCAGCAGCCCCCAGGGGTCGGCCTATGGCTACACCTTC
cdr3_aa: CASSPQGSAYGYTF

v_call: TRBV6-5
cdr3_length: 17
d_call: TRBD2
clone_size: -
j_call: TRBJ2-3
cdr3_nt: TGTGCCAGCAGTAAGACTAGCGGGGGGCCAAATAGAAATCCGCAGTATTTT
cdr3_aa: CASSKTSGGPNRNPQYF

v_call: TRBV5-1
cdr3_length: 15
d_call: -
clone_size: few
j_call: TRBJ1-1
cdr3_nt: TGCGCCAGCAGCTCCGGGGGACCGCTGAACACTGAAGCTTTCTTT
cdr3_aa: CASSSGGPLNTEAFF

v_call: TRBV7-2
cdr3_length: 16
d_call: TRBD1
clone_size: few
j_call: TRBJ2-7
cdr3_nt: TGTGCCAGCAGCTTAGCAGGGGGCGCGTGGACCTACGAGCAGTACTTC
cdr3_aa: CASSLAGGAWTYEQYF

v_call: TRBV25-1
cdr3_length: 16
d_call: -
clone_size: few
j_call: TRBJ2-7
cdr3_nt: TGTGCCAGCAGTGGCGTTCCCGGGACTCGCAGGCACGAGCAGTACTTC
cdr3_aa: CASSGVPGTRRHEQYF

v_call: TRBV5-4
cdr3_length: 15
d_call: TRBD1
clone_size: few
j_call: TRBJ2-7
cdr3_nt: TGTGCCAGCAGCCCGGACAGGGTCACCCTGTACGAGCAGTACTTC
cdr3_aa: CASSPDRVTLYEQYF

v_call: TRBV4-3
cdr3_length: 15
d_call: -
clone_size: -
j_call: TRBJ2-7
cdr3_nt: TGCGCCAGCAGTGCAAGTTTGGGAGATTCCTACGAGCAGTACTTC
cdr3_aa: CASSASLGDSYEQYF

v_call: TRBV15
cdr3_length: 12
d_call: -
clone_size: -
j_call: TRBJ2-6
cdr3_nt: TGTGCCACCGGGACTGGGGCCAACGTCCTGACTTTC
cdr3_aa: CATGTGANVLTF

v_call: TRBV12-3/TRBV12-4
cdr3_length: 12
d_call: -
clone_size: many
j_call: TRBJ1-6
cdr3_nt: TGTGCCACCTCGGCTCTAGGTTCACCCCTCCACTTT
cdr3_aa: CATSALGSPLHF

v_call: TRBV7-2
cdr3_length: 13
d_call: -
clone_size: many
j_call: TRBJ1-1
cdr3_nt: TGTGCCAGCAGCTTAGCCGGGAGGGCTGAAGCTTTCTTT
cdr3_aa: CASSLAGRAEAFF

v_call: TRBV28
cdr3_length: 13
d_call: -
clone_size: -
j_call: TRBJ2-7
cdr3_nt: TGTGCCAGCAGTGCCGTGATAGGTTCCGAGCAGTACTTC
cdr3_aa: CASSAVIGSEQYF

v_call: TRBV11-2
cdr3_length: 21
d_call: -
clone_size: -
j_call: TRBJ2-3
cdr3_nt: TGTGCCAGCAGCTTACGTTCATTGGGCAGGGGAAGGTTAAGTTACACAGATACGCAGTATTTT
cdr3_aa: CASSLRSLGRGRLSYTDTQYF

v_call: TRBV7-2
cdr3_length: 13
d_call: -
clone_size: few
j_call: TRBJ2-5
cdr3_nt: TGTGCCAGCAGCCAGACCGACCGAGTCGCCCAGTACTTC
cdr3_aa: CASSQTDRVAQYF

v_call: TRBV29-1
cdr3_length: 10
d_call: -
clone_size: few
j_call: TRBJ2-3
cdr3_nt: TGCAGCGTTTGGTCAGATACGCAGTATTTT
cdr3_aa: CSVWSDTQYF

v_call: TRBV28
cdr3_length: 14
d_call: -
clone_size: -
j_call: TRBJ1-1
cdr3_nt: TGTGCCAGCAGTTTATTAGTGAGAAACACTGAAGCTTTCTTT
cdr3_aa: CASSLLVRNTEAFF

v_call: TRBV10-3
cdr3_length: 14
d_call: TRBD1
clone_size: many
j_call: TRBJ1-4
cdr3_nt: TGTGCCATCGGACCGGGACAGGGGCAGGAAAAACTGTTTTTT
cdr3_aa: CAIGPGQGQEKLFF

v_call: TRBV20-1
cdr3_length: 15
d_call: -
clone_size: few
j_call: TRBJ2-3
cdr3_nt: TGCAGTGCTCAGGACGGGACTTCTTTAGTAGATACGCAGTATTTT
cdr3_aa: CSAQDGTSLVDTQYF

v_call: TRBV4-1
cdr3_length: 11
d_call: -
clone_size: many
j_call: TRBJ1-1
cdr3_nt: TGCGCCAGCAGCCAGTCAGCAGAAGCTTTCTTT
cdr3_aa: CASSQSAEAFF

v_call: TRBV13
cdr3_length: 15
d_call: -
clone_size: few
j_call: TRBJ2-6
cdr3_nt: TGTGCCAGCAGCTTACTTCGAGCTGGGGCCAACGTCCTGACTTTC
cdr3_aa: CASSLLRAGANVLTF

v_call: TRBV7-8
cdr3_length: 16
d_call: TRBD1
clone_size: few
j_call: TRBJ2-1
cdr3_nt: TGTGCCAGCAGCTTAATTGGCAGGGGGCGAAAGGATGAGCAGTTCTTC
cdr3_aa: CASSLIGRGRKDEQFF

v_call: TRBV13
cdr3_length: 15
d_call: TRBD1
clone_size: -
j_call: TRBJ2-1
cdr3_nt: TGTGCCAGCAGCTGGGGACAGGGGGACTACAATGAGCAGTTCTTC
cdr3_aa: CASSWGQGDYNEQFF

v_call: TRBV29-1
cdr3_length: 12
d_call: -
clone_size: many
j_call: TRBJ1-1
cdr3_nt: TGCAGCGTCCCGACCATGAACACTGAAGCTTTCTTT
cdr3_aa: CSVPTMNTEAFF

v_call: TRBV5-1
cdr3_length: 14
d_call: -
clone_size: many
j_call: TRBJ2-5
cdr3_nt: TGCGCCAGCACTGGGGGAGCGAACCAAGAGACCCAGTACTTC
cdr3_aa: CASTGGANQETQYF

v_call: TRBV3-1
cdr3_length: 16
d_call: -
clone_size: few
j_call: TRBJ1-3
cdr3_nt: TGTGCCAGCAGCCAAGGCAGGGTTCCCTCTGGAAACACCATATATTTT
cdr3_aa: CASSQGRVPSGNTIYF

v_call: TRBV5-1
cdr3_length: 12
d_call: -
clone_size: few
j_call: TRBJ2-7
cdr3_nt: TGCGCCAGCAGCTCTACCAACTACGAGCAGTACTTC
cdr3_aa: CASSSTNYEQYF

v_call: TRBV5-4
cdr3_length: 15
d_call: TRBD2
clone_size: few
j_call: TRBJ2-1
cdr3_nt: TGTGCCAGCAGCTTGTATCAAGCGGGGGCGAATGAGCAGTTCTTC
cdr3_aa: CASSLYQAGANEQFF

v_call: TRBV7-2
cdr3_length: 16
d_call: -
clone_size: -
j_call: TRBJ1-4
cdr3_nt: TGTGCCAGCAGCTTATGGGGTGGGGCAACTAATGAAAAACTGTTTTTT
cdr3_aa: CASSLWGGATNEKLFF

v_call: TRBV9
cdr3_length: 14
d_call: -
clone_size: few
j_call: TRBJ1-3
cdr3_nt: TGTGCCAGCAGCGCAACTATCTCTGGAAACACCATATATTTT
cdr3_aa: CASSATISGNTIYF

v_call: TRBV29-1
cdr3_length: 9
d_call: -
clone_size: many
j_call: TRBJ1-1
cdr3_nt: TGCAGCGTTGATGGGGGGGCTTTCTTT
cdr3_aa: CSVDGGAFF

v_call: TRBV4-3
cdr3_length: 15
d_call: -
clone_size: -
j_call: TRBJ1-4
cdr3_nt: TGCGCCAGCAGCCAGGACCGACCGTTTAATGAAAAACTGTTTTTT
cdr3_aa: CASSQDRPFNEKLFF

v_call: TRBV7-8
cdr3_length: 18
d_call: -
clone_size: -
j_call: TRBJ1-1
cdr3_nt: TGTGCCAGCAGCTTAGCTTCAGTCGTGGGGGCGCGGATTACTGAAGCTTTCTTT
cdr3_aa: CASSLASVVGARITEAFF

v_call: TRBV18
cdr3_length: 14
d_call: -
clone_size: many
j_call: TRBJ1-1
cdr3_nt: TGTGCCAGCTCACCAAACTCTCGGGACACTGAAGCTTTCTTT
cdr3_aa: CASSPNSRDTEAFF

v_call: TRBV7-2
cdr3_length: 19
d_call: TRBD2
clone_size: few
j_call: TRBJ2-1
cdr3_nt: TGTGCCAGCAGCTCCCGACTAGCGGGGGTGGCCCGAGAAGACAATGAGCAGTTCTTC
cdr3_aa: CASSSRLAGVAREDNEQFF

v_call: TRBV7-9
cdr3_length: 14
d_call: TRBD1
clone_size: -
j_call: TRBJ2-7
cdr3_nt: TGTGCCAGCAGTGATACAGGGGGATTGCGCGAGCAGTACTTC
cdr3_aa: CASSDTGGLREQYF

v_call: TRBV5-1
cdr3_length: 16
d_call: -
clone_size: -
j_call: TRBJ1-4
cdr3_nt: TGCGCCAGCAGCGCGTCCAACACCGCAACTAATGAAAAACTGTTTTTT
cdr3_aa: CASSASNTATNEKLFF